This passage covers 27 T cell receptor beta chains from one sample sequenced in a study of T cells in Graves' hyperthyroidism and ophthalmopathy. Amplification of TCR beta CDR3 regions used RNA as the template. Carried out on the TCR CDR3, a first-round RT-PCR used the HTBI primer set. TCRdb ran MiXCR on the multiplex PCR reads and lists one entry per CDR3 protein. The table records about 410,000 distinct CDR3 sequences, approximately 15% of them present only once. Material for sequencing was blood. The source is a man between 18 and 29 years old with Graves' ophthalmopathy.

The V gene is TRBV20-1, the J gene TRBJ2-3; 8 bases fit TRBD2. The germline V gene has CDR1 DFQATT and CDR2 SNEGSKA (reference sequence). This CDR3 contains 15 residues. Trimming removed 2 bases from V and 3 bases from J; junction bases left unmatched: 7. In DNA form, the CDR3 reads TGCAGTGCTAGAAAACTAGCGGCCCCAACAGATACGCAGTATTTT. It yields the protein CSARKLAAPTDTQYF.

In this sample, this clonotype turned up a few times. CDR3 nucleotides: TGTGCCAGCGGAGCGGGGACAACGCAGTATTTT. Residues: CASGAGTTQYF. This sequence joins TRBV12-3 or TRBV12-4 and TRBJ2-3; D perhaps matches TRBD2 (7 bases). CDR3 length equals 11 residues. V shed 8 bases and J shed 9 bases, with 12 bases lying between them.

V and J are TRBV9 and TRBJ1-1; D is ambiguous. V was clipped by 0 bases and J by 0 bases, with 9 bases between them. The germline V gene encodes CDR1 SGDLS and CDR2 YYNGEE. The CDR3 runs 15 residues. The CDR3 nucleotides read TGTGCCAGCAGCGTAGAGACTGTCATGAACACTGAAGCTTTCTTT. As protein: CASSVETVMNTEAFF.

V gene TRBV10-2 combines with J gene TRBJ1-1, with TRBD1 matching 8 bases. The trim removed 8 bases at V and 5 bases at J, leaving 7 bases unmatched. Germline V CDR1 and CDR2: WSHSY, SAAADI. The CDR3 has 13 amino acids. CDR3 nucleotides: TGCGCCAGCGGATACAGGGGGATGACTGAAGCTTTCTTT. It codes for CASGYRGMTEAFF.

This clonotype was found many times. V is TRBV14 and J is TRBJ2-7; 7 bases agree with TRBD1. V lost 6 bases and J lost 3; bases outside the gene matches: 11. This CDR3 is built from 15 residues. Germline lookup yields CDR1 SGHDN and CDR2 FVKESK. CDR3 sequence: CASRETGPDYYEQYF. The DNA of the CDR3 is TGTGCCAGCAGAGAGACAGGGCCTGATTACTACGAGCAGTACTTC.

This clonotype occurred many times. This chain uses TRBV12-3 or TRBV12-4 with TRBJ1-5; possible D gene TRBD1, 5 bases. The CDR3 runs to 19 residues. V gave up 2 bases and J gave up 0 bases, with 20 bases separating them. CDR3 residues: CASSLYGGGTGYSNQPQHF. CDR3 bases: TGTGCCAGCAGTTTATATGGCGGAGGGACGGGATATAGCAATCAGCCCCAGCATTTT.

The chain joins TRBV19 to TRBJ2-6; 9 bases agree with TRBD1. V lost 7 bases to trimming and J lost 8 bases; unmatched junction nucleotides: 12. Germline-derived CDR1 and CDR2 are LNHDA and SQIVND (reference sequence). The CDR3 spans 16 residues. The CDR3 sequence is CASKEFETGGSNVLTF. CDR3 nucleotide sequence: TGTGCCAGTAAAGAATTCGAGACAGGGGGATCCAACGTCCTGACTTTC.

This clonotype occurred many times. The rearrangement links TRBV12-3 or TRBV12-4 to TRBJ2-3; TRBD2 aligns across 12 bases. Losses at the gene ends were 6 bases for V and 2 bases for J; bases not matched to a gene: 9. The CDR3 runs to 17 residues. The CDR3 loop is CASRLIGTSGYTDTQYF. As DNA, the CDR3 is TGTGCCAGCAGATTGATCGGGACTAGCGGGTACACAGATACGCAGTATTTT.

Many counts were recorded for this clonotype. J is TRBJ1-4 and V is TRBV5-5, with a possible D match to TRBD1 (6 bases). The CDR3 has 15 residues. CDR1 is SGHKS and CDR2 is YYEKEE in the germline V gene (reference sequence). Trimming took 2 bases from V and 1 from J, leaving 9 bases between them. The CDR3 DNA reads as TGTGCCAGCAGCTTCAAGGGGGTAACTAATGAAAAACTGTTTTTT. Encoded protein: CASSFKGVTNEKLFF.

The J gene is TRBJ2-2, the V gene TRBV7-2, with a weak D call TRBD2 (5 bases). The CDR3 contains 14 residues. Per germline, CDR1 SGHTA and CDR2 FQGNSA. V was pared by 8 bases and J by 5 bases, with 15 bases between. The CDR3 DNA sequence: TGTGCCAGCGGAATGGTGGGAGTGACCGGGGAGCTGTTTTTT. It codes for CASGMVGVTGELFF. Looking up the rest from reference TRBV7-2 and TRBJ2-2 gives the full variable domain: GAGVSQSPSNKVTEKGKDVELRCDPISGHTALYWYRQSLGQGLEFLIYFQGNSAPDKSGLPSDRFSAERTGGSVSTLTIQRTQQEDSAVYLCASGMVGVTGELFFGEGSRLTVL.

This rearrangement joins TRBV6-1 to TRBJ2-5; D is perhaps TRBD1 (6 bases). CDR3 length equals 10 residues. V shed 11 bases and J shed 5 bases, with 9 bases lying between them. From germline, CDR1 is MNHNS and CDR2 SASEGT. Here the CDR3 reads CAAQGETQYF. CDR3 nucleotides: TGTGCCGCACAGGGTGAGACCCAGTACTTC.

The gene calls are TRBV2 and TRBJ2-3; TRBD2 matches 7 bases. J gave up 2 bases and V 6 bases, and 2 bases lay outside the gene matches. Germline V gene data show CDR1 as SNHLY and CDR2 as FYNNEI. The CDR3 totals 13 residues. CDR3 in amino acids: CASRGGFTDTQYF. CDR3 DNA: TGTGCCAGCAGGGGGGGGTTCACAGATACGCAGTATTTT.

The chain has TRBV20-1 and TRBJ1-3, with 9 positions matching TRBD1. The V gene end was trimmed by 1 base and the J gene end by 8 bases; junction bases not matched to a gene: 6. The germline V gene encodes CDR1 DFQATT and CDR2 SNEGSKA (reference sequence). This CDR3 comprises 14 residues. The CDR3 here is CSARATTGGDTIYF. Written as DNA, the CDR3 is TGCAGTGCTAGAGCCACGACAGGGGGGGACACCATATATTTT.

For the CDR3, the DNA is TGTGCCAGCAGCGTAGGCGGGCTCCAAGAGACCCAGTACTTC. Translating it yields CASSVGGLQETQYF. V and J are TRBV9 and TRBJ2-5; a weak D match, TRBD2 (5 bases). The V gene lost 0 bases and the J gene lost 1 base, with 7 bases spanning the gap. Germline CDR1 SGDLS, CDR2 YYNGEE. The CDR3 extends over 14 amino acids. The entire variable domain, with the rest obtained from reference TRBV9 and TRBJ2-5, is as follows: DSGVTQTPKHLITATGQRVTLRCSPRSGDLSVYWYQQSLDQGLQFLIQYYNGEERAKGNILERFSAQQFPDLHSELNLSSLELGDSALYFCASSVGGLQETQYFGPGTRLLVL.

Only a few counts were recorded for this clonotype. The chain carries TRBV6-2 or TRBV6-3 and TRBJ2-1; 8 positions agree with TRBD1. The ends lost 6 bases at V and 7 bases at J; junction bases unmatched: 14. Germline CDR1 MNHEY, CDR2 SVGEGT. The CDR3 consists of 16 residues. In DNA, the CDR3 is TGTGCCAGCAGCCCCCTAGAAGGACAGGGATGGAATGAGCAGTTCTTC. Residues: CASSPLEGQGWNEQFF.

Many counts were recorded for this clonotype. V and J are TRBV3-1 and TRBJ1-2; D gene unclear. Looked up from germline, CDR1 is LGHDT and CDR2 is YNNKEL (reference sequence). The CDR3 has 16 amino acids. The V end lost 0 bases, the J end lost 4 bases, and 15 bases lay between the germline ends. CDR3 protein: CASSQDRAALGYGYTF. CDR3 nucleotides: TGTGCCAGCAGCCAAGATCGAGCAGCCTTGGGCTATGGCTACACCTTC.

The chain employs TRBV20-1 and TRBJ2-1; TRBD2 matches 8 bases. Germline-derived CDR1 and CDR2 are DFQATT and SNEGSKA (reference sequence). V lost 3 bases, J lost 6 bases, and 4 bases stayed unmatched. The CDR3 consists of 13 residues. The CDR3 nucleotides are TGCAGTGCTAGGGTCGGGAGGGGCAATGAGCAGTTCTTC. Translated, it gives CSARVGRGNEQFF.

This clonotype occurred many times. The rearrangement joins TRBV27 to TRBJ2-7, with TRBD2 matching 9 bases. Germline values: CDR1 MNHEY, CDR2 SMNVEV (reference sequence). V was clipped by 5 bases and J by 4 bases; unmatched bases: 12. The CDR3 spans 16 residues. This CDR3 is CASSGLANIRVYEQYF. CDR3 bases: TGTGCCAGCAGTGGACTAGCGAACATAAGGGTGTACGAGCAGTACTTC.

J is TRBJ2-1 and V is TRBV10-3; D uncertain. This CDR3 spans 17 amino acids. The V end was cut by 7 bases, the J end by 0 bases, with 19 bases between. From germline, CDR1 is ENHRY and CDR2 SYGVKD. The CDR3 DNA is TGTGCCATCACCTCGATCAGTTGGCAGAGCTCCTACAATGAGCAGTTCTTC. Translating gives CAITSISWQSSYNEQFF.

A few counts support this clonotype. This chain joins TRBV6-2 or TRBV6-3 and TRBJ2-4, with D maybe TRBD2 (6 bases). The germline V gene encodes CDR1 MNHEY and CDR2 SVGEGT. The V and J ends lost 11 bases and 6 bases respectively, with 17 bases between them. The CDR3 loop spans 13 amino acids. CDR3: CASSGELGNIQYF. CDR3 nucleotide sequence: TGTGCCTCCTCGGGGGAGCTCGGAAACATTCAGTACTTC.

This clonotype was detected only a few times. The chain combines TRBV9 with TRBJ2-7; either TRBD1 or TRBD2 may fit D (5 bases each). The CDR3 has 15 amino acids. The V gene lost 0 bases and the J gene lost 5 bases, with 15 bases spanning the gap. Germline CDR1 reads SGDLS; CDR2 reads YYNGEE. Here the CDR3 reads CASSVGLWGTDEQYF. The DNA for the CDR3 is TGTGCCAGCAGCGTAGGATTGTGGGGGACGGACGAGCAGTACTTC.

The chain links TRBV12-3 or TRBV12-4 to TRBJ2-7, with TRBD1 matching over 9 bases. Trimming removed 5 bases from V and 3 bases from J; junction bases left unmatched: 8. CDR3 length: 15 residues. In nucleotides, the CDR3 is TGTGCCAGCAGTCCCCGACAGGGGGGCATCTACGAGCAGTACTTC. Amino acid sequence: CASSPRQGGIYEQYF.

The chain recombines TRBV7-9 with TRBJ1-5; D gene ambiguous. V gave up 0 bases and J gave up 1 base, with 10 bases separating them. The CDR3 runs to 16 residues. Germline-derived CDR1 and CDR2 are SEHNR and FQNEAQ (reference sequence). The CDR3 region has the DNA TGTGCCAGCAGCTTAGCGGAAGGACGGAGCAATCAGCCCCAGCATTTT. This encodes CASSLAEGRSNQPQHF.

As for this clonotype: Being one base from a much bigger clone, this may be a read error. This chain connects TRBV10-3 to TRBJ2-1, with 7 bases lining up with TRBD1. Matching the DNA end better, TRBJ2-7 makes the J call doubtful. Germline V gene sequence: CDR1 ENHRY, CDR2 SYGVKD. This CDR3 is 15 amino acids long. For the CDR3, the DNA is TGTGCCAGCAGTTTTTGGACAGGCCAATACAATGAGCAGTACTTC. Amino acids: CASSFWTGQYNEQYF.

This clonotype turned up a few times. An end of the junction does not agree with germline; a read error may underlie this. CDR3 region: CASSYSGVNEELFF. CDR3 nucleotides: TGTGCCAGCAGTTACTCAGGGGTAAATGAAGAACTGTTTTTT. The rearrangement joins TRBV6-5 to TRBJ1-4, with D perhaps matching TRBD1 (5 bases). The CDR3 is 14 amino acids. Germline V gene data show CDR1 as MNHEY and CDR2 as SVGAGI.

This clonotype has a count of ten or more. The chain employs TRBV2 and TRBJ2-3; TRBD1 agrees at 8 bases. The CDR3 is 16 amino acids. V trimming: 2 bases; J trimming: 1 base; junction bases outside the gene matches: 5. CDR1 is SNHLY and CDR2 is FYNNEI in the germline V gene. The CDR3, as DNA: TGTGCCAGCAGTGAATACGGGACAGGAGGCACAGATACGCAGTATTTT. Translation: CASSEYGTGGTDTQYF.

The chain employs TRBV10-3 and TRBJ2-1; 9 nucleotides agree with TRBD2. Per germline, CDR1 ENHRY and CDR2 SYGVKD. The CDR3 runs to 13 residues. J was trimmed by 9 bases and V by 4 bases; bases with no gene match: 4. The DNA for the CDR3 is TGTGCCATCAGTGGGACTAGCGAGAGTGAGCAGTTCTTC. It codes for CAISGTSESEQFF.